This entry lists 30 T cell receptor beta chains sequenced from one sample in a study of regulatory T cells in long-lasting Graves disease. Time point described: newly diagnosed GD, antithyroid drugs for less than 3 months. RNA isolated from PBMCs was used to make the TCR library. In building TCR beta libraries, iRepertoire HTBI primers were used together with Arm-PCR of CDR3 regions. TCRdb used MiXCR to reprocess the multiplex PCR reads, holding one entry per CDR3 protein. The sample yields roughly 520,000 distinct CDR3 sequences, around 12% seen once. A further study also used this sample, focusing on T cells in Graves' hyperthyroidism and ophthalmopathy.

Sequencing used peripheral blood mononuclear cells (PBMCs), obtained at new diagnosis, from a patient treated with antithyroid drugs. These TCRs come from a young woman with Graves disease.

In the case of this clonotype: A read error may be the cause here, since a much bigger clone is one base away. The V gene is TRBV5-5, the J gene TRBJ2-7; 10 bases map to TRBD2. There are 15 residues in the CDR3. J was trimmed by 0 bases and V by 2 bases; bases with no gene match: 2. Germline-derived CDR1 and CDR2 are SGHKS and YYEKEE (reference sequence). The CDR3 sequence: CASSFGLAASYEQYF. The CDR3 coding sequence is TGTGCCAGCAGCTTTGGACTAGCGGCCTCCTACGAGCAGTACTTC.

This clonotype was recorded a few times. V is TRBV5-1 and J is TRBJ2-3; D possibly uses TRBD1 or TRBD2 (5 bases each). V lost 0 bases, J lost 2 bases, and 10 bases lay in between. The germline V gene encodes CDR1 SGHRS and CDR2 YFSETQ. The CDR3 runs to 15 residues. The CDR3 nucleotides are TGCGCCAGCAGCTTGGCGGGACCCAACACAGATACGCAGTATTTT. Protein sequence: CASSLAGPNTDTQYF.

This clonotype was seen at least ten times. The chain couples TRBV27 to TRBJ2-7, with D maybe TRBD2 (6 bases). Germline lookup yields CDR1 MNHEY and CDR2 SMNVEV (reference sequence). Trimming pared 2 bases from V and 2 bases from J, leaving 16 bases between. The CDR3 has 16 residues. The CDR3 DNA sequence: TGTGCCAGCAGTTTAGCCCGTGGGGCTAGCGCCTACGAGCAGTACTTC. This sequence encodes CASSLARGASAYEQYF.

At least ten counts were recorded for this clonotype. V is TRBV27 and J is TRBJ2-7; weak D call: TRBD1 (5 bases). V was clipped by 3 bases and J by 10 bases, with 22 bases between them. There are 15 residues in the CDR3. Looked up from germline, CDR1 is MNHEY and CDR2 is SMNVEV (reference sequence). CDR3 amino acids: CASSLFPAGLVNQYF. CDR3 sequence (DNA): TGTGCCAGCAGTTTGTTTCCGGCAGGGCTGGTTAATCAGTACTTC.

The chain carries TRBV20-1 and TRBJ1-4; D remains unclear. The CDR3 contains 14 residues. Trimming shortened V by 5 bases and J by 8 bases, and 18 bases separated the two germline ends. Germline-derived CDR1 and CDR2 are DFQATT and SNEGSKA (reference sequence). The CDR3 sequence is CSALRTERWEKLFF. Here the CDR3 DNA reads TGCAGTGCTCTTAGGACTGAAAGGTGGGAAAAACTGTTTTTT.

CDR3 region: CATSRDSGGGSHDTQYF. As DNA, the CDR3 is TGTGCCACCAGCAGAGATTCTGGCGGGGGAAGTCACGATACGCAGTATTTT. The chain couples TRBV15 to TRBJ2-3; 7 nucleotides match TRBD2. The V segment lost 0 bases and the J segment 6 bases; nucleotides outside the gene matches: 12. The CDR3 runs to 17 residues. From germline, CDR1 is LNHNV and CDR2 YYDKDF (reference sequence).

Many counts were recorded for this clonotype. CDR3 sequence reads: CASSAGQTGGTDTQYF. The CDR3 DNA reads as TGCGCCAGCAGCGCCGGACAGACTGGTGGCACAGATACGCAGTATTTT. J is TRBJ2-3 and V is TRBV5-1, with D possibly matching TRBD1 (6 bases). Germline V lookup: CDR1 SGHRS, CDR2 YFSETQ. V was shortened by 4 bases and J by 1 base, with 16 bases between the two germline ends. This CDR3 has 16 amino acids.

This clonotype was counted ten times or more. The chain joins TRBV2 to TRBJ1-4; 10 bases map to TRBD1. Looked up from germline, CDR1 is SNHLY and CDR2 is FYNNEI. With 5 bases clipped from V and 3 bases from J, the junction kept 6 bases outside the gene matches. This CDR3 has 16 amino acids. CDR3 sequence (DNA): TGTGCCAGCAGTAGACAGGGGGCGAGCGCTAATGAAAAACTGTTTTTT. Its protein product is CASSRQGASANEKLFF.

The rearrangement joins TRBV29-1 to TRBJ2-7; D unclear. This CDR3 has 13 residues. Germline CDR1 reads SQVTM; CDR2 reads ANQGSEA. Trimming cost V 1 base and J 7 bases, with 14 bases left between them. The DNA for the CDR3 is TGCAGCGTTGAAGGGTCCAGAGGAAGTGAGCAGTACTTC. Its translation: CSVEGSRGSEQYF.

This clonotype was found a few times. The V and J genes are TRBV20-1 and TRBJ2-2, with 11 bases matching TRBD1. The junction had 5 bases not matched to a gene; V was cut back by 0 bases and J by 2 bases. From germline, CDR1 is DFQATT and CDR2 SNEGSKA (reference sequence). The CDR3 extends over 17 amino acids. CDR3 sequence (DNA): TGCAGTGCTAGAGATCCTAGGACAGGGGGCAACACCGGGGAGCTGTTTTTT. Its translation: CSARDPRTGGNTGELFF.

This clonotype was detected many times. The CDR3 DNA reads as TGTGCCAGCAGCCCAGGGGGGGGCAGTTATATTGAAGCTTTCTTT. Translated: CASSPGGGSYIEAFF. The chain combines TRBV7-2 with TRBJ1-1; 7 nucleotides line up with TRBD1. Looked up from germline, CDR1 is SGHTA and CDR2 is FQGNSA. The CDR3 spans 15 residues. V was pared by 5 bases and J by 7 bases, with 13 bases of the junction left unmatched.

This clonotype was seen repeatedly, ten times or more. V gene TRBV7-9 combines with J gene TRBJ1-1; D is undetermined. V was shortened by 5 bases and J by 0 bases, with 4 bases between the two germline ends. Germline lookup yields CDR1 SEHNR and CDR2 FQNEAQ (reference sequence). The CDR3 sequence is 12 residues long. The CDR3 bases are TGTGCCAGCAGCCACTTGAACACTGAAGCTTTCTTT. Protein: CASSHLNTEAFF.

The V gene is TRBV20-1, the J gene TRBJ2-3; tentatively, D is TRBD1 (5 bases). Trimming took 0 bases from V and 2 from J, leaving 15 bases between them. This CDR3 region has 16 residues. Per the germline V gene, CDR1 is DFQATT and CDR2 is SNEGSKA (reference sequence). CDR3 sequence: CSARDQPGSYTDTQYF. The CDR3 coding sequence is TGCAGTGCTAGAGATCAACCAGGGTCCTACACAGATACGCAGTATTTT.

This clonotype showed up just a few times. The rearrangement joins TRBV6-1 to TRBJ1-2, with TRBD1 matching over 7 bases. The CDR3 consists of 15 residues. J gave up 3 bases and V 6 bases, and 10 bases lay outside the gene matches. The V gene's germline CDR1 is MNHNS and CDR2 SASEGT. For the CDR3, the DNA is TGTGCCAGCAGGGCCCGAGGGGGCGACTACTATGGCTACACCTTC. Encoded protein: CASRARGGDYYGYTF.

As for this clonotype: A read error may be the cause here, since a much bigger clone is one base away. The chain has TRBV29-1 and TRBJ2-1; no reliable D call. Germline V gene sequence: CDR1 SQVTM, CDR2 ANQGSEA. This CDR3 comprises 13 residues. Trimming removed 5 bases from V and 6 bases from J, with 14 bases in between. CDR3: CSVTPWGCNEQFF. CDR3 coding DNA: TGCAGCGTTACGCCTTGGGGATGCAATGAGCAGTTCTTC.

As to this clonotype: A much bigger clone sits one base away, suggesting this may be a read error. The chain uses TRBV7-2 and TRBJ2-7; D is uncertain. The germline V and J ends were trimmed by 8 bases and 4 bases, with 12 bases remaining between them. Germline values: CDR1 SGHTA, CDR2 FQGNSA. This CDR3 comprises 12 residues. The CDR3 protein is CASGTTVYEQYF. CDR3 sequence (DNA): TGTGCCAGCGGCACGACTGTATACGAGCAGTACTTC.

There are many counts of this clonotype. The chain employs TRBV29-1 and TRBJ1-1, with D uncertain. Germline V lookup: CDR1 SQVTM, CDR2 ANQGSEA. With 6 bases removed from V and 4 bases from J, the gap between germline ends came to 9 bases. This CDR3 spans 11 amino acids. The CDR3 here is CSVVVFTEAFF. In DNA, the CDR3 is TGCAGCGTCGTAGTATTCACTGAAGCTTTCTTT. Full variable domain (missing parts from reference TRBV29-1 and TRBJ1-1): SAVISQKPSRDICQRGTSLTIQCQVDSQVTMMFWYRQQPGQSLTLIATANQGSEATYESGFVIDKFPISRPNLTFSTLTVSNMSPEDSSIYLCSVVVFTEAFFGQGTRLTVV.

This clonotype was observed at least ten times. The chain couples TRBV3-1 to TRBJ2-1, with TRBD2 identical over 15 bases. Germline values: CDR1 LGHDT, CDR2 YNNKEL (reference sequence). The CDR3 loop spans 17 amino acids. The ends lost 1 base at V and 6 bases at J; junction bases unmatched: 4. The chain's CDR3 is CASSQARTSGRANEQFF. As DNA, the CDR3 is TGTGCCAGCAGCCAAGCGAGGACTAGCGGGAGGGCCAATGAGCAGTTCTTC.

This clonotype showed up many times. The chain is built from TRBV7-2 and TRBJ1-5; D ambiguous. The CDR3 sequence is 15 residues long. The ends were cut back, 1 base at V and 0 bases at J, with 7 bases in the middle. Germline loops: CDR1 SGHTA, CDR2 FQGNSA. CDR3 amino acids: CASSLVQSSNQPQHF. In DNA, the CDR3 is TGTGCCAGCAGCTTAGTACAGAGTAGCAATCAGCCCCAGCATTTT.

This clonotype turned up a few times. This chain connects TRBV9 to TRBJ1-4, with TRBD1 as a possible D gene (5 bases). V was pared by 4 bases and J by 7 bases, with 14 bases between. This CDR3 spans 14 amino acids. Germline CDR1 SGDLS, CDR2 YYNGEE. The CDR3: CASSHRDGGEKLFF. The CDR3 DNA reads as TGTGCCAGCAGCCACCGGGACGGAGGTGAAAAACTGTTTTTT.

This clonotype was counted between two and nine times. This likely comes from a read error, as the CDR3 has no conserved phenylalanine or tryptophan at its end. J is TRBJ2-7 and V is TRBV27, with a possible D match to TRBD1 (5 bases). Germline loops: CDR1 MNHEY, CDR2 SMNVEV (reference sequence). V dropped 2 bases and J dropped 2 bases, with 13 bases sitting between them. The CDR3 totals 15 residues. The CDR3: CASSLRPGRAYEQYL. CDR3 sequence (DNA): TGTGCCAGCAGTTTACGTCCGGGCAGGGCCTACGAGCAGTACCTC.

This clonotype was recorded many times. The chain combines TRBV28 with TRBJ2-3; 7 positions agree with TRBD2. V was pared by 6 bases and J by 0 bases, with 12 bases of the junction left unmatched. This CDR3 contains 17 residues. CDR1 is MDHEN and CDR2 is SYDVKM in the germline V gene. The CDR3: CASRRASGYSSTDTQYF. In nucleotides, the CDR3 is TGTGCCAGCAGAAGGGCTAGCGGCTACTCTAGCACAGATACGCAGTATTTT.

To note about this clonotype: This sequence may be a read error, since a much larger clone differs from it by one base. The chain links TRBV11-2 to TRBJ2-7, with unresolved D. The CDR3 has 16 amino acids. V dropped 4 bases and J dropped 2 bases, with 18 bases sitting between them. Germline assignment: CDR1 SGHAT and CDR2 FQNNGV. Written as DNA, the CDR3 is TGTGCCAGCAGCTCCCACGGGTTTTCGGAGCCCTACGAGCAGTACTTC. Its translation: CASSSHGFSEPYEQYF.

This clonotype appeared a few times. V gene TRBV18 combines with J gene TRBJ1-2, with 9 bases fitting TRBD1. J gave up 1 base and V 3 bases, and 3 bases lay outside the gene matches. Germline lookup yields CDR1 KGHSH and CDR2 LQKENI. This CDR3 has 15 amino acids. CDR3: CASSPGTGNNYGYTF. The CDR3 bases are TGTGCCAGCTCACCGGGGACAGGGAATAACTATGGCTACACCTTC.

V is TRBV14 and J is TRBJ1-3, with D unclear. CDR3 length: 14 amino acids. Germline CDR1 SGHDN, CDR2 FVKESK. V was trimmed by 1 base and J by 0 bases, leaving 4 bases between them. DNA of the CDR3: TGTGCCAGCAGCCAAGTTGCCTCTGGAAACACCATATATTTT. Its protein is CASSQVASGNTIYF.

A few counts support this clonotype. The CDR3 region is CASSPAENSPLHF. The CDR3 DNA follows: TGCGCCAGCAGCCCCGCGGAGAATTCACCCCTCCACTTT. The chain employs TRBV5-1 and TRBJ1-6; no clear D. Germline CDR1 reads SGHRS; CDR2 reads YFSETQ. The CDR3 has 13 amino acids. V gave up 4 bases and J gave up 7 bases, with 9 bases separating them.

CDR3: CASSQDRDRPLEYV. In nucleotides, the CDR3 is TGTGCCAGCAGCCAGGACCGGGACCGACCCCTGGAGTACGTC. This chain connects TRBV14 to TRBJ2-7, with D perhaps TRBD1 or TRBD2 (5 bases each). This CDR3 comprises 14 residues. Germline V gene sequence: CDR1 SGHDN, CDR2 FVKESK. Trimming shortened V by 3 bases and J by 11 bases, and 20 bases separated the two germline ends.

This clonotype was counted many times. The chain has TRBV2 and TRBJ2-6, with D tentatively TRBD1 or TRBD2 (7 bases each). CDR1 is SNHLY and CDR2 is FYNNEI in the germline V gene. V shed 5 bases and J shed 13 bases, with 15 bases lying between them. The CDR3 has 13 amino acids. Here the CDR3 reads CASSPQGEGVLTF. The CDR3, as DNA: TGTGCCAGCAGTCCCCAGGGGGAGGGTGTCCTGACTTTC.

On this clonotype itself: Since no conserved phenylalanine or tryptophan closes the CDR3, a read error is the likely cause. The CDR3 protein is CASSWGAAQETQYL. Here the CDR3 DNA reads TGTGCCAGCAGTTGGGGGGCAGCACAAGAGACCCAGTACCTC. The chain combines TRBV6-5 with TRBJ2-5; D might be TRBD1 or TRBD2, each matching 6 bases. V lost 4 bases and J 2 bases, leaving 11 bases between the germline ends. Looked up from germline, CDR1 is MNHEY and CDR2 is SVGAGI. The CDR3 consists of 14 residues.

This clonotype occurred many times. The chain combines TRBV7-2 with TRBJ2-7, with D hard to call. Germline V lookup: CDR1 SGHTA, CDR2 FQGNSA. V was cut by 1 base and J by 3 bases, with 10 bases left in between. The length of the CDR3 is 14 residues. Here the CDR3 DNA reads TGTGCCAGCAGCTTAGATTACTCCAGCTACGAGCAGTACTTC. This sequence encodes CASSLDYSSYEQYF.